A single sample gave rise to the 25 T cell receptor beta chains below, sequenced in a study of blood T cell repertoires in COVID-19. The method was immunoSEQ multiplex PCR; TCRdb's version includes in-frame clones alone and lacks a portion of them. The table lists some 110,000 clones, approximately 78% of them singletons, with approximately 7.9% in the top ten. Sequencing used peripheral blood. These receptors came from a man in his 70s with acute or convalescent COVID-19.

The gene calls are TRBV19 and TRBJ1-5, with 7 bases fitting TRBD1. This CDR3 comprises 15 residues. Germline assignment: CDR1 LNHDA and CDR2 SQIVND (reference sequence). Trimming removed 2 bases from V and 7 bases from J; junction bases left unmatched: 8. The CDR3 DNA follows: TGTGCCAGTAGTATAAGTAGACAGGGCCGGCAGCCCCAGCATTTT. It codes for CASSISRQGRQPQHF.

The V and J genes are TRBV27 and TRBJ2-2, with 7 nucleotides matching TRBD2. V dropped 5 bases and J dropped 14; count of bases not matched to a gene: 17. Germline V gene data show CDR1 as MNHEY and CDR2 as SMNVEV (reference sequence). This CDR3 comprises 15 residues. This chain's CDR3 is CASSPSPGRHYELFF. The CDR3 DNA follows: TGTGCCAGCAGTCCCTCACCCGGGAGGCATTACGAACTGTTTTTT.

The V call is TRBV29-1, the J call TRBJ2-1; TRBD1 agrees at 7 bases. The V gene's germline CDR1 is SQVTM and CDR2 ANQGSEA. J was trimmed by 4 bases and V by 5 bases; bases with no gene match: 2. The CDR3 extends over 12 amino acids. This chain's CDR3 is CSVTTGYNEQFF. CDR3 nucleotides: TGCAGCGTTACGACAGGGTACAATGAGCAGTTCTTC.

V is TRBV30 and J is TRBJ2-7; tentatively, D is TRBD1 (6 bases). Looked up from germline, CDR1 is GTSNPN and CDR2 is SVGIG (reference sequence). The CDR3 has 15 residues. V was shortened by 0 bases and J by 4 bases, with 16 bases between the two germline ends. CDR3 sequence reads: CAWSVLHRVRYEQYF. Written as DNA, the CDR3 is TGTGCCTGGAGTGTACTGCACAGGGTAAGATACGAGCAGTACTTC. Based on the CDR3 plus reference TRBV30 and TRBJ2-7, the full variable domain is SQTIHQWPATLVQPVGSPLSLECTVEGTSNPNLYWYRQAAGRGLQLLFYSVGIGQISSEVPQNLSASRPQDRQFILSSKKLLLSDSGFYLCAWSVLHRVRYEQYFGPGTRLTVT.

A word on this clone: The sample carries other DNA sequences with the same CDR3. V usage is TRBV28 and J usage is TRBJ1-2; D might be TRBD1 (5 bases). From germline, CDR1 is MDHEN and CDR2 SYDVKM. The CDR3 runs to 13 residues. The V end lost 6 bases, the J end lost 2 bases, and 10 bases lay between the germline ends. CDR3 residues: CASSLGQNYGYTF. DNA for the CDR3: TGTGCCAGCAGCCTGGGGCAGAACTATGGCTACACCTTC.

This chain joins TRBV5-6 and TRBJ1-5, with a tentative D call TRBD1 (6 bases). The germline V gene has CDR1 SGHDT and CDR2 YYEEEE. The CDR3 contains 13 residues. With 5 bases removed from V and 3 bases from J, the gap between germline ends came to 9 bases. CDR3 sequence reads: CASSMGHNQPQHF. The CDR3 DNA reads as TGTGCCAGCAGTATGGGACACAATCAGCCCCAGCATTTT.

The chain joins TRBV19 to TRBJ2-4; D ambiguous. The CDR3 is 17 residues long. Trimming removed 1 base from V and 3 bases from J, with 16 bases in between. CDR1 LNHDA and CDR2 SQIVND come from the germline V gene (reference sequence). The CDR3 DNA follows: TGTGCCAGTAGTATAGGGAGAGCCCTAGTTGTCAAAAACATTCAGTACTTC. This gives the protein CASSIGRALVVKNIQYF.

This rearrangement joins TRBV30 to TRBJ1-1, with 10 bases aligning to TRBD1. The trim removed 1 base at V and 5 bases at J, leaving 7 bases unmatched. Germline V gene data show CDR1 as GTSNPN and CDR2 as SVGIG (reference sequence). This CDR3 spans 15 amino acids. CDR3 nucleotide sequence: TGTGCCTGGAGTGGCCGACAGGGGGCAAGGACTGAAGCTTTCTTT. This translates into CAWSGRQGARTEAFF.

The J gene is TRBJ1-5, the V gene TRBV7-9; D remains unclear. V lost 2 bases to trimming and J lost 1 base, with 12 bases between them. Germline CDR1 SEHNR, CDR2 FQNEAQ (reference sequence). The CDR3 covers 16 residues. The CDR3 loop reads CASSLLRQTSNQPQHF. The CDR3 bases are TGTGCCAGCAGCTTATTGCGGCAGACCAGCAATCAGCCCCAGCATTTT. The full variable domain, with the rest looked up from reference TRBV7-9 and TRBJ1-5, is DTGVSQNPRHKITKRGQNVTFRCDPISEHNRLYWYRQTLGQGPEFLTYFQNEAQLEKSRLLSDRFSAERPKGSFSTLEIQRTEQGDSAMYLCASSLLRQTSNQPQHFGDGTRLSIL.

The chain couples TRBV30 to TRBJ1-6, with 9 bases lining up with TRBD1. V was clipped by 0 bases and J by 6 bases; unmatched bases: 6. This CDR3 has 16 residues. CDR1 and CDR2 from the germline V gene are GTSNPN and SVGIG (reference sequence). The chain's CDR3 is CAWSVPGQGGNSPLHF. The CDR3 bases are TGTGCCTGGAGTGTACCGGGACAGGGAGGTAATTCACCCCTCCACTTT. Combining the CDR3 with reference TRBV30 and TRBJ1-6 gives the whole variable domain SQTIHQWPATLVQPVGSPLSLECTVEGTSNPNLYWYRQAAGRGLQLLFYSVGIGQISSEVPQNLSASRPQDRQFILSSKKLLLSDSGFYLCAWSVPGQGGNSPLHFGNGTRLTVT.

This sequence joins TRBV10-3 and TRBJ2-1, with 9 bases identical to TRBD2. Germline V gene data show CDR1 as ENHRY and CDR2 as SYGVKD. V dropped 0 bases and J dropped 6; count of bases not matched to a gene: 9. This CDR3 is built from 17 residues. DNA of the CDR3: TGTGCCATCAGTGAGTCGATACGAGCGGGAGGTGGCAATGAGCAGTTCTTC. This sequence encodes CAISESIRAGGGNEQFF.

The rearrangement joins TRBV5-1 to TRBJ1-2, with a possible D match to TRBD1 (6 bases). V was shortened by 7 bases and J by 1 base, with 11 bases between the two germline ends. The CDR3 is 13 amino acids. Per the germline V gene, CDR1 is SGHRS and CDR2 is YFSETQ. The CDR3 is CASGGQLNYGYTF. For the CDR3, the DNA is TGCGCCAGCGGCGGACAGCTTAACTATGGCTACACCTTC.

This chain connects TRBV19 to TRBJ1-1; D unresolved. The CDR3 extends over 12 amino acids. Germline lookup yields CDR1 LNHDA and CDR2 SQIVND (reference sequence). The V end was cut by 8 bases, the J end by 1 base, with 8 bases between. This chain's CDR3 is CASGPQNTEAFF. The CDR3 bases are TGTGCCAGTGGGCCACAGAACACTGAAGCTTTCTTT.

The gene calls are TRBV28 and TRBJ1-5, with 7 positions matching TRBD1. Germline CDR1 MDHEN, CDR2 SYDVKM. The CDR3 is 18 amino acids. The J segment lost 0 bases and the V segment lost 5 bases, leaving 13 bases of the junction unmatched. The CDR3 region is CASSPHFAGGYSNQPQHF. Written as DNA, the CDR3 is TGTGCCAGCAGTCCTCACTTCGCAGGGGGATATAGCAATCAGCCCCAGCATTTT.

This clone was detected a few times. CDR3 loop: CATFKTNQPQHF. CDR3 coding DNA: TGTGCCACCTTTAAGACTAATCAGCCCCAGCATTTT. The J gene is TRBJ1-5, the V gene TRBV19; no reliable D call. From germline, CDR1 is LNHDA and CDR2 SQIVND (reference sequence). The CDR3 is made up of 12 amino acids. V was pared by 10 bases and J by 4 bases, with 11 bases between.

CDR3 residues: CASSQPTGGRRSTEAFF. The CDR3, as DNA: TGTGCCAGTAGTCAACCCACAGGGGGCCGGAGAAGCACTGAAGCTTTCTTT. The chain carries TRBV19 and TRBJ1-1; the match to TRBD1 covers 9 bases. Germline CDR1 reads LNHDA; CDR2 reads SQIVND (reference sequence). This CDR3 has 17 residues. Unmatched junction bases numbered 14, after V lost 5 bases and J lost 4 bases. Supplemented by reference TRBV19 and TRBJ1-1, the full variable domain reads DGGITQSPKYLFRKEGQNVTLSCEQNLNHDAMYWYRQDPGQGLRLIYYSQIVNDFQKGDIAEGYSVSREKKESFPLTVTSAQKNPTAFYLCASSQPTGGRRSTEAFFGQGTRLTVV.

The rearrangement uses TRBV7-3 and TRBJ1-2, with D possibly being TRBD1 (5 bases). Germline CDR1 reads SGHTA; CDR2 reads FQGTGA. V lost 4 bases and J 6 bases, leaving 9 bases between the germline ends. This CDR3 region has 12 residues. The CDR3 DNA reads TGTGCCAGCAGCTACGGGGGTGATGGCTACACCTTC. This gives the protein CASSYGGDGYTF.

This CDR3 is CASSLVALNSPLHF. The CDR3 DNA reads as TGTGCCAGCAGCTTGGTAGCTCTGAATTCACCCCTCCACTTT. The genes are TRBV5-8 and TRBJ1-6; D is uncertain. Germline CDR1 is SGHTS and CDR2 is YDEGEE. There are 14 residues in the CDR3. The V end was cut by 0 bases, the J end by 7 bases, with 8 bases between.

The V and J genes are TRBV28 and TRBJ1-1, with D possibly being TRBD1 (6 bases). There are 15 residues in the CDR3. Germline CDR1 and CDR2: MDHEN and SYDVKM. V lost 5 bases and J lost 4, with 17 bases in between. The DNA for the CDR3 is TGTGCCAGCAGTGCTAGCCCGGGACAAAGCACTGAAGCTTTCTTT. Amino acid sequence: CASSASPGQSTEAFF.

CDR3 loop: CASSLSGGGEGEQFF. DNA for the CDR3: TGTGCCAGCAGCTTATCTGGCGGGGGGGAAGGTGAGCAGTTCTTC. The genes are TRBV7-9 and TRBJ2-1, with 9 bases that match TRBD2. Per the germline V gene, CDR1 is SEHNR and CDR2 is FQNEAQ (reference sequence). The CDR3 consists of 15 residues. Losses at the gene ends were 2 bases for V and 9 bases for J; bases not matched to a gene: 8.

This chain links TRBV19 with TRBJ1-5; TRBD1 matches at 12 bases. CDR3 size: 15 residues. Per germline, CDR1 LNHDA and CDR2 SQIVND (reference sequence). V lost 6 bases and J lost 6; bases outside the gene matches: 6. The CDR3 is CASRTGTGGLQPQHF. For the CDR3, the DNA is TGTGCCAGTAGAACCGGGACAGGGGGCCTTCAGCCCCAGCATTTT.

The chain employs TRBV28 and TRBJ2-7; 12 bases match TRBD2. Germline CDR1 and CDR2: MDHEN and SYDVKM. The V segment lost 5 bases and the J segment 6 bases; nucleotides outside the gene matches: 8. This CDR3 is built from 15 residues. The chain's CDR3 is CASSPPTSGSIEQYF. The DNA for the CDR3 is TGTGCCAGCAGTCCCCCGACTAGCGGGAGTATCGAGCAGTACTTC. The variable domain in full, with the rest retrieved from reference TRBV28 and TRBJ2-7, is DVKVTQSSRYLVKRTGEKVFLECVQDMDHENMFWYRQDPGLGLRLIYFSYDVKMKEKGDIPEGYSVSREKKERFSLILESASTNQTSMYLCASSPPTSGSIEQYFGPGTRLTVT.

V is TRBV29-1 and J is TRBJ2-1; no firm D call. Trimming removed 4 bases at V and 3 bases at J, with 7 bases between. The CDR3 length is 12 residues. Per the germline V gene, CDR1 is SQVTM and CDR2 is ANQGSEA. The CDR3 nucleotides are TGCAGCGTTGGCAGAATCTACAATGAGCAGTTCTTC. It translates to CSVGRIYNEQFF.

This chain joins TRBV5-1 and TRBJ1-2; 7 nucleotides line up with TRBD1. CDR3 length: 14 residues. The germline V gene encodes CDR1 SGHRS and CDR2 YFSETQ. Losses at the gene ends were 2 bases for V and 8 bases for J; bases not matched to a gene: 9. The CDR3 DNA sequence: TGCGCCAGCAGCTTAACCGACAGGGAACGGGGCTACACCTTC. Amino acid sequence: CASSLTDRERGYTF.

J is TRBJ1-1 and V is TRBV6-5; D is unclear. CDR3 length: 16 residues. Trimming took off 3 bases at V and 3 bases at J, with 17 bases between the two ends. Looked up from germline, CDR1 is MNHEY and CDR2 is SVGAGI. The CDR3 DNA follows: TGTGCCAGCAGTTATTCCTCCCACAGTTTCTACACTGAAGCTTTCTTT. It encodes CASSYSSHSFYTEAFF.